This paragraph covers one T cell receptor beta chain sequence. Its antigen is unknown. The PCR used 60 Vbeta and 13 Jbeta primers. Sequenced by immunoSEQ multiplex PCR; TCRdb stores in-frame clones only, minus some. The sample contains about 140,000 clones, approximately 80% of which appear only once. This sample was included in a study of cytomegalovirus exposure and HLA in healthy donors. Overall study: Of all 398 donors who were genotyped, roughly 85% belonged to the Caucasian-associated ancestry cluster. Study outcomes and limitations: A later analysis reported that several of the most significant clusters appeared to be linked to common viral pathogens, among them Epstein-Barr virus.

Germline V CDR1 and CDR2: MDHEN, SYDVKM. There are 13 residues in the CDR3. V was trimmed by 3 bases and J by 3 bases, leaving 8 bases between them. Sample: PBMCs. The chain has TRBV28 and TRBJ2-5; D uncertain. This receptor was obtained from a woman between 35 and 50 years old in good health and CMV-seronegative. The CDR3 nucleotides read TGTGCCAGCAGTTTGGGCAGAGAAGAGACCCAGTACTTC. Translated: CASSLGREETQYF.